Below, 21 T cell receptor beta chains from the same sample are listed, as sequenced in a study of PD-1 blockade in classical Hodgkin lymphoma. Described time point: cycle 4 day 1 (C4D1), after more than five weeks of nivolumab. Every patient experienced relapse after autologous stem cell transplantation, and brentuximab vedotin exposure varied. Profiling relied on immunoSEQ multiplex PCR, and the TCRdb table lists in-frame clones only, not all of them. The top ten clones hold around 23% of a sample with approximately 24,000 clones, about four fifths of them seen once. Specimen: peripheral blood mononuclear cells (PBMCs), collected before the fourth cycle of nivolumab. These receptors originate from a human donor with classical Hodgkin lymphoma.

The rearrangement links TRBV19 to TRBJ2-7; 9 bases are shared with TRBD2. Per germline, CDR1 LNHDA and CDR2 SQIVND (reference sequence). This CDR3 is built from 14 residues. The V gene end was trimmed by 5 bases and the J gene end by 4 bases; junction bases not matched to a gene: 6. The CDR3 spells CASSPAGGGYEQYF. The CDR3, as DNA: TGTGCCAGTAGTCCGGCGGGAGGGGGGTACGAGCAGTACTTC.

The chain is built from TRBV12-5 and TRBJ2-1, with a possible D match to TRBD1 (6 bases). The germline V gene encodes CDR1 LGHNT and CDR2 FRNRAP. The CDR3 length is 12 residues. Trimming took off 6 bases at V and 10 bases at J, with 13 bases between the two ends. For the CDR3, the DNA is TGTGCTAGTGGGCCACAGGGAGAGGAGCAGTTCTTC. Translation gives CASGPQGEEQFF.

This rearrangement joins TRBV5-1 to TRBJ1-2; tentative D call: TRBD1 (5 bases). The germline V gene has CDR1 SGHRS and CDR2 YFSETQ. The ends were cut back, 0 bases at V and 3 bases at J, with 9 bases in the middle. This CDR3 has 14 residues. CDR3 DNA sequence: TGCGCCAGCAGCTTGGGGCAGGGCGACTATGGCTACACCTTC. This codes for CASSLGQGDYGYTF.

The CDR3 DNA reads as TGTGCCAGCAGTGAAACTAGGGGTGCGGTGAGGACCGGGGAGCTGTTTTTT. Residues: CASSETRGAVRTGELFF. The chain links TRBV6-1 to TRBJ2-2; either TRBD1 or TRBD2 may supply D (5 bases each). The CDR3 consists of 17 residues. Germline values: CDR1 MNHNS, CDR2 SASEGT. Trimming took 2 bases from V and 5 from J, leaving 18 bases between them.

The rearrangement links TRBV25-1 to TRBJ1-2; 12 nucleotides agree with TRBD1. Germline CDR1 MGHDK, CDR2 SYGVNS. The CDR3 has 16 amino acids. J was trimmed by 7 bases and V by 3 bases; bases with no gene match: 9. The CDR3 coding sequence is TGTGCCAGCAGTGAGCCGGGACAGGGGGCACTAGGTGGCTACACCTTC. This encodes CASSEPGQGALGGYTF.

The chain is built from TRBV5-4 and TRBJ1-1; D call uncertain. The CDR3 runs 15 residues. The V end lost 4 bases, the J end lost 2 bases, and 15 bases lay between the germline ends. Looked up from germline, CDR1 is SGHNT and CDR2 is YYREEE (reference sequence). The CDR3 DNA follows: TGTGCCAGCAGCGACGTGGAGGGTCCAAACACTGAAGCTTTCTTT. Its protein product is CASSDVEGPNTEAFF. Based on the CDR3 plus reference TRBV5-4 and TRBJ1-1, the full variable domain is ETGVTQSPTHLIKTRGQQVTLRCSSQSGHNTVSWYQQALGQGPQFIFQYYREEENGRGNFPPRFSGLQFPNYSSELNVNALELDDSALYLCASSDVEGPNTEAFFGQGTRLTVV.

The CDR3 sequence: CASSIKGALNTQYF. DNA of the CDR3: TGTGCCAGTAGTATTAAGGGGGCGTTGAATACGCAGTATTTT. The genes are TRBV19 and TRBJ2-3; 7 bases fit TRBD1. The CDR3 consists of 14 residues. Unmatched junction bases numbered 7, after V lost 3 bases and J lost 7 bases. CDR1 is LNHDA, CDR2 SQIVND, per germline (reference sequence).

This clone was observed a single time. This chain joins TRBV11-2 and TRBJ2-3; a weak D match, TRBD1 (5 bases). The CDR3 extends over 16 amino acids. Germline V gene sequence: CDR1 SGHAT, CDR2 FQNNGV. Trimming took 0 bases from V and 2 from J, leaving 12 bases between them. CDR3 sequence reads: CASSLDRVFSTDTQYF. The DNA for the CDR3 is TGTGCCAGCAGCTTAGACAGGGTCTTTTCCACAGATACGCAGTATTTT. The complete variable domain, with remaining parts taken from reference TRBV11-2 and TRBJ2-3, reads EAGVAQSPRYKIIEKRQSVAFWCNPISGHATLYWYQQILGQGPKLLIQFQNNGVVDDSQLPKDRFSAERLKGVDSTLKIQPAKLEDSAVYLCASSLDRVFSTDTQYFGPGTRLTVL.

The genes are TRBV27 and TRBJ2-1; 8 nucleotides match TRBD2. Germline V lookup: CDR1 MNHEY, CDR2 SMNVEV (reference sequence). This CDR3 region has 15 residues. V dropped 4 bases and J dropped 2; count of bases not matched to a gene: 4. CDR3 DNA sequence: TGTGCCAGCAGTTCCGGCGGGGGGCCCTACAATGAGCAGTTCTTC. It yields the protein CASSSGGGPYNEQFF.

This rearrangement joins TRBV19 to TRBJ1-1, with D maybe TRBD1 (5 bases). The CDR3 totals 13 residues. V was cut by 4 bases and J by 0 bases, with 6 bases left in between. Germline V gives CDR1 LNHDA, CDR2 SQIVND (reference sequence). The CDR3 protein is CASSRQLNTEAFF. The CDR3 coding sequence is TGTGCCAGTAGTAGACAGCTGAACACTGAAGCTTTCTTT.

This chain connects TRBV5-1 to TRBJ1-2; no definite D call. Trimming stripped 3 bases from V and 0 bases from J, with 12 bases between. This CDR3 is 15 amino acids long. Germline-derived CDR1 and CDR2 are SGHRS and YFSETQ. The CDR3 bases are TGCGCCAGCAGCTACGACGGGGTCCCTAACTATGGCTACACCTTC. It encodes CASSYDGVPNYGYTF.

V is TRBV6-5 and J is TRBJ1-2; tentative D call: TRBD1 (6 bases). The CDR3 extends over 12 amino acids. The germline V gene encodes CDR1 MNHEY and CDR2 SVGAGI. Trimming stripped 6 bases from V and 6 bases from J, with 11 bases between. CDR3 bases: TGTGCCAGCAGACAGGGAGGCAATGGCTACACCTTC. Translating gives CASRQGGNGYTF.

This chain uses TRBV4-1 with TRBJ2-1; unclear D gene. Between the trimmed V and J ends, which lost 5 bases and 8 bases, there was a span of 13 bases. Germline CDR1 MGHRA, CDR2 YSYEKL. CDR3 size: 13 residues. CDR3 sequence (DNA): TGCGCCAGCAGCACCCACTTCTCCTATGAGCAGTTCTTC. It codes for CASSTHFSYEQFF.

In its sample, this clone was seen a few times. CDR3 residues: CASSISRDETQYF. CDR3 coding DNA: TGTGCCAGTAGTATAAGCAGGGATGAGACCCAGTACTTC. The J gene is TRBJ2-5, the V gene TRBV19; weak D call: TRBD1 (5 bases). The CDR3 spans 13 residues. Germline V gene lookup returns CDR1 LNHDA and CDR2 SQIVND (reference sequence). V was shortened by 2 bases and J by 5 bases, with 9 bases between the two germline ends.

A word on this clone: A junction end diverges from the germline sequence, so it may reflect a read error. CDR3 in DNA: TGTGCCAGCAGTGAAACGGGGCAGAGAGCAGCATTT. The encoded protein is CASSETGQRAAF. J is TRBJ1-1 and V is TRBV6-1; a weak D match, TRBD1 (5 bases). The CDR3 is 12 residues long. The germline V gene encodes CDR1 MNHNS and CDR2 SASEGT.

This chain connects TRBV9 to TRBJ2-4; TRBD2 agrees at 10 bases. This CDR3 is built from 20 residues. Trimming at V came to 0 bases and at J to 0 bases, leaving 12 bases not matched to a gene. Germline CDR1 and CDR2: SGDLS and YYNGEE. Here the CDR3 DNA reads TGTGCCAGCAGCGTAGACTTAGCGGGAGGCCGGAAGAGAGCCAAAAACATTCAGTACTTC. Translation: CASSVDLAGGRKRAKNIQYF.

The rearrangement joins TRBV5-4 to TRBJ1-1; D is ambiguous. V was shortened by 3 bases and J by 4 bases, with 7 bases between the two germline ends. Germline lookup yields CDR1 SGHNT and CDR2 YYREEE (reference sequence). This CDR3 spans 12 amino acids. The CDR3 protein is CASSSGLTEAFF. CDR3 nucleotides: TGTGCCAGCAGCTCTGGGCTCACTGAAGCTTTCTTT.

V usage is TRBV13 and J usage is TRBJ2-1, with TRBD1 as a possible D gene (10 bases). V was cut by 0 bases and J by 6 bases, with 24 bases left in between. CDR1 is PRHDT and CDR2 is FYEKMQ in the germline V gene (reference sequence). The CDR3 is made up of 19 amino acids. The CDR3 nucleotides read TGTGCCAGCAGCTTAGGGGACAGGGGGGCGGGAGGGCCCGTCAATGAGCAGTTCTTC. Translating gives CASSLGDRGAGGPVNEQFF.

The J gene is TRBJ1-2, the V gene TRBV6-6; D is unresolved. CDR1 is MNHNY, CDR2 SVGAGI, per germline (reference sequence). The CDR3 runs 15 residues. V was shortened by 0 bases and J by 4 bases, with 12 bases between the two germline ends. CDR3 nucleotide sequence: TGTGCCAGCAGTTACTCGAGCCAGGCCAGCTATGGCTACACCTTC. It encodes CASSYSSQASYGYTF.

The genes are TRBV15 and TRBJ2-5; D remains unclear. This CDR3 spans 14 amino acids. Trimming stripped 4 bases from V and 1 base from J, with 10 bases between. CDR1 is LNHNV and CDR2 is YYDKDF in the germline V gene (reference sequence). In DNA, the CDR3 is TGTGCCACCAGCAAGGTCTCGCCCCAAGAGACCCAGTACTTC. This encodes CATSKVSPQETQYF.

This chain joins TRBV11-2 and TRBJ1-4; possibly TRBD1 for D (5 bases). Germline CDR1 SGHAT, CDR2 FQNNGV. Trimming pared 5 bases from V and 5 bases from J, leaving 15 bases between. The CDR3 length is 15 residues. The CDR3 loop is CASSPGTVVNEKLFF. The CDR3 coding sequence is TGTGCCAGCAGCCCAGGGACGGTCGTCAATGAAAAACTGTTTTTT. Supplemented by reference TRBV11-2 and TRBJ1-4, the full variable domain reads EAGVAQSPRYKIIEKRQSVAFWCNPISGHATLYWYQQILGQGPKLLIQFQNNGVVDDSQLPKDRFSAERLKGVDSTLKIQPAKLEDSAVYLCASSPGTVVNEKLFFGSGTQLSVL.